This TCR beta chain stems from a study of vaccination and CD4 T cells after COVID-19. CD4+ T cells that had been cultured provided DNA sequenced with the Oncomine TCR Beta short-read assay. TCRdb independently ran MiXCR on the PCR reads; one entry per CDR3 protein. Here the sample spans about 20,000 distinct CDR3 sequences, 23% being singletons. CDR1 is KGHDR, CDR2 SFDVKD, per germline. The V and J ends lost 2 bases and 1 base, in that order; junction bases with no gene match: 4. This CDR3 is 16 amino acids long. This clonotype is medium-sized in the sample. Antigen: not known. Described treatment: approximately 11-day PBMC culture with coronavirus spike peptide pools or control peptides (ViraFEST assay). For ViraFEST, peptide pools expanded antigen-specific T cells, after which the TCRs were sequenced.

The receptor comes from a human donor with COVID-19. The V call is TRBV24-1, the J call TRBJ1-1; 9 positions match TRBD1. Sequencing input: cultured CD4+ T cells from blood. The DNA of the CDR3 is TGTGCCACCAGTGATTCTGGGACAGGGAAGAACACTGAAGCTTTCTTT. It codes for CATSDSGTGKNTEAFF.